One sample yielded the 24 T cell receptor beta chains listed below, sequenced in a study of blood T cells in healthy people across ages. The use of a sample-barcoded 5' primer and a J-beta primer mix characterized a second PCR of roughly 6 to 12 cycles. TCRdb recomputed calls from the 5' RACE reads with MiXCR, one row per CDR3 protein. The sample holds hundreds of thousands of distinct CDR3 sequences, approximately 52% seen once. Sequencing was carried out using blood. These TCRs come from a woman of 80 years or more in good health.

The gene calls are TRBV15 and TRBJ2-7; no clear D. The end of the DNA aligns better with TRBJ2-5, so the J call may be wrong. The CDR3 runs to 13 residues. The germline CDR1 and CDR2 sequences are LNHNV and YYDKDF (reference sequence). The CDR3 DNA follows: TGTGCCACCAGCAGCCCTCTAATTGAGACCCAGTACTTC. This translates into CATSSPLIETQYF.

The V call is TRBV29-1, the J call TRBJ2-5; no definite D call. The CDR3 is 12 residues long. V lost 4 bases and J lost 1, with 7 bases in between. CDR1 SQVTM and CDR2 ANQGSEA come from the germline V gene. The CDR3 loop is CSVGSGQETQYF. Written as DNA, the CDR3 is TGCAGCGTTGGAAGTGGCCAAGAGACCCAGTACTTC.

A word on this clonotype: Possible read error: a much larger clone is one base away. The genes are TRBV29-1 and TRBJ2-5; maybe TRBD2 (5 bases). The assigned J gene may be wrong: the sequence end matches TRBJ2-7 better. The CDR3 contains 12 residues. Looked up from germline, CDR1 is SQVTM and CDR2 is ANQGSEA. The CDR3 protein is CSVERGSDEQYF. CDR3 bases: TGCAGCGTTGAACGGGGAAGCGACGAGCAGTACTTC.

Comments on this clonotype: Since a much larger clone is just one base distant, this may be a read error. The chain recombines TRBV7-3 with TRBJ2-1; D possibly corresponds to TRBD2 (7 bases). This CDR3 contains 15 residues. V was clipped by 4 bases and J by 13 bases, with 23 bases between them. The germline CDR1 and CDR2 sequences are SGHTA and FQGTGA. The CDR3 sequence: CASSSLGGPGETQFF. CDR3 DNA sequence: TGTGCCAGCAGCTCCCTGGGGGGGCCGGGGGAGACCCAGTTCTTC.

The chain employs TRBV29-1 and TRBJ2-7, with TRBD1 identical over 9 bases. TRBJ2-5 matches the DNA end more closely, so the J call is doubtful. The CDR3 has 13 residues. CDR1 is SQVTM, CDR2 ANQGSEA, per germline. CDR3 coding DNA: TGCAGCGTCGGGACAGGGAGGACGGAGACCCAGTACTTC. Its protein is CSVGTGRTETQYF.

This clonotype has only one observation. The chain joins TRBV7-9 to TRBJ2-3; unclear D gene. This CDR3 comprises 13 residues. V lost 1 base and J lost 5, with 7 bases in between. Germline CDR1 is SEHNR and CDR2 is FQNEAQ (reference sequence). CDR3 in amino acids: CASSLGVKDTQYF. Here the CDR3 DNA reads TGTGCCAGCAGCTTAGGAGTCAAAGATACGCAGTATTTT.

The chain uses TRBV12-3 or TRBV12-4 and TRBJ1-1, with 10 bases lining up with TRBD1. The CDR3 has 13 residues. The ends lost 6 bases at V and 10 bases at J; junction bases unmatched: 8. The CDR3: CASSRRTGGPAFF. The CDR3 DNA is TGTGCCAGCAGCCGAAGGACAGGGGGGCCAGCTTTCTTT.

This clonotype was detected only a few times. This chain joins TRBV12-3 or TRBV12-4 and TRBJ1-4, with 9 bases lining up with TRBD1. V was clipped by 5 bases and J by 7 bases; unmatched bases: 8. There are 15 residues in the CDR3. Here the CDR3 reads CASSNRDRESEKLFF. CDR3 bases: TGTGCCAGCAGTAACCGGGACAGGGAAAGTGAAAAACTGTTTTTT.

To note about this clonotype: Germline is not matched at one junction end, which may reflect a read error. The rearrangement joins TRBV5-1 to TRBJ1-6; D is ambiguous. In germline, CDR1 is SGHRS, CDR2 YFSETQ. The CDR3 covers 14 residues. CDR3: CASSLEGGRSPHHF. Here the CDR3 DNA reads TGCGCCAGCAGCTTGGAGGGAGGAAGATCACCCCACCACTTT.

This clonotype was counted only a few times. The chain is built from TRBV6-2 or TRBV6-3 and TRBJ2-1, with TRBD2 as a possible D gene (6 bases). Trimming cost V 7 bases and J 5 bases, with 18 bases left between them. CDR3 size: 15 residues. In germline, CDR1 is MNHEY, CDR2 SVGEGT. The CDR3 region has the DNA TGTGCCAGCACTCGGAGGGTTCCCCAAAACAATGAGCAGTTCTTC. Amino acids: CASTRRVPQNNEQFF.

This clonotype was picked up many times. The chain's CDR3 is CASSRDRGTYEQYF. As DNA, the CDR3 is TGTGCCAGCAGCCGGGACAGGGGAACCTACGAGCAGTACTTC. The rearrangement uses TRBV9 and TRBJ2-7, with TRBD1 matching over 10 bases. V gave up 4 bases and J gave up 2 bases; unmatched junction bases: 3. This CDR3 comprises 14 residues. Germline V gene data show CDR1 as SGDLS and CDR2 as YYNGEE.

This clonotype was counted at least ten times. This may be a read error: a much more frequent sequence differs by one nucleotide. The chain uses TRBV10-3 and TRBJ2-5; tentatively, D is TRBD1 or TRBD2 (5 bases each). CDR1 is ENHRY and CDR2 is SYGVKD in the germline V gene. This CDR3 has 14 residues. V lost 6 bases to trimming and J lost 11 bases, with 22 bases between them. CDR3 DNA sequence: TGTGCCATCAGACATGGGGACGTCTACAATGAGCAGTACTTC. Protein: CAIRHGDVYNEQYF.

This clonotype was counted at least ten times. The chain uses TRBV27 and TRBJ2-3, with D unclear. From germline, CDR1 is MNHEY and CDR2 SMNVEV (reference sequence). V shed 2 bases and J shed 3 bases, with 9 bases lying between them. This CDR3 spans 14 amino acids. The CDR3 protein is CASSLHGQTDTQYF. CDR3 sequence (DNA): TGTGCCAGCAGTTTACATGGGCAGACAGATACGCAGTATTTT.

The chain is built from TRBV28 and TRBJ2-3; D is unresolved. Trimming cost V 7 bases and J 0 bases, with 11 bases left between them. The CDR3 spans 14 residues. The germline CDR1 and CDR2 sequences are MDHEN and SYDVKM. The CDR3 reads CASKTQLSTDTQYF. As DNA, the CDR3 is TGTGCCAGCAAGACGCAACTTAGCACAGATACGCAGTATTTT.

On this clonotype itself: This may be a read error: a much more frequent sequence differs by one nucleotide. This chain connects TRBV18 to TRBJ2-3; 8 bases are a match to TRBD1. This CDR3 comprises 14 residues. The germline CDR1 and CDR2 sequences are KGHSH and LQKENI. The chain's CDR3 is CVSSPGGFQDTQYF. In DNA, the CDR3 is TGTGTCAGCTCACCAGGGGGCTTTCAGGATACGCAGTATTTT.

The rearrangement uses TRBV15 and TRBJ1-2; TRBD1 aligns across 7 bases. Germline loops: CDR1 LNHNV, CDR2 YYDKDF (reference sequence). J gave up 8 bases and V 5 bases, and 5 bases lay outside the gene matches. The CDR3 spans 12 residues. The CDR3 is CATSARQGGYTF. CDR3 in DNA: TGTGCCACCAGCGCCCGACAGGGCGGCTACACCTTC.

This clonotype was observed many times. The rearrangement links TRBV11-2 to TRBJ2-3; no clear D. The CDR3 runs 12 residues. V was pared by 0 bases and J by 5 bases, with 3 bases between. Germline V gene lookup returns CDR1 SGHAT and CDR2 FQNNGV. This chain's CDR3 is CASSLDRDTQYF. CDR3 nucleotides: TGTGCCAGCAGCTTAGATCGAGATACGCAGTATTTT. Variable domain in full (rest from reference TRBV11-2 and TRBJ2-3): EAGVAQSPRYKIIEKRQSVAFWCNPISGHATLYWYQQILGQGPKLLIQFQNNGVVDDSQLPKDRFSAERLKGVDSTLKIQPAKLEDSAVYLCASSLDRDTQYFGPGTRLTVL.

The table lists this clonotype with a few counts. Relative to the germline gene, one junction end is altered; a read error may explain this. Here the CDR3 DNA reads TGCAGTGTTAGACAGGGCACAGATACGCAGTATTTT. Protein product: CSVRQGTDTQYF. The V gene is TRBV20-1, the J gene TRBJ2-3, with D tentatively TRBD1 (6 bases). This CDR3 region has 12 residues. Germline values: CDR1 DFQATT, CDR2 SNEGSKA (reference sequence).

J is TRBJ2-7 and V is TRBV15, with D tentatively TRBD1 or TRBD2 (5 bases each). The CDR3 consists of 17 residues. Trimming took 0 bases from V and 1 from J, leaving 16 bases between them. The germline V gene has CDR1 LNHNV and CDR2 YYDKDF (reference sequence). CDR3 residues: CATSRDLFRERSYEQYF. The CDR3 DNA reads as TGTGCCACCAGCAGAGATCTCTTCAGGGAGAGGTCCTACGAGCAGTACTTC.

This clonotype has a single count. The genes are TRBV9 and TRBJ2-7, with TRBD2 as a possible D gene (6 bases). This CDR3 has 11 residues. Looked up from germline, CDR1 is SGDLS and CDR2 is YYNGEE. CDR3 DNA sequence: TGTGTCACCCGGGGGTCCTACGAGCAGTACTTC. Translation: CVTRGSYEQYF.

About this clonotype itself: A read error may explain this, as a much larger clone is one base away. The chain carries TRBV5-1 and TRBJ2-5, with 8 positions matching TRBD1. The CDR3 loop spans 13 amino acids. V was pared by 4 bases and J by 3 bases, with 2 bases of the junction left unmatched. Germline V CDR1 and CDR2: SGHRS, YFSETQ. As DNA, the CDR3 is TGCGCCAGCAGCAAGACAGGGGAAGAGACCCAGTACTTC. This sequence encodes CASSKTGEETQYF. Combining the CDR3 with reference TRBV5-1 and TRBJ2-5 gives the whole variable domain KAGVTQTPRYLIKTRGQQVTLSCSPISGHRSVSWYQQTPGQGLQFLFEYFSETQRNKGNFPGRFSGRQFSNSRSEMNVSTLELGDSALYLCASSKTGEETQYFGPGTRLLVL.

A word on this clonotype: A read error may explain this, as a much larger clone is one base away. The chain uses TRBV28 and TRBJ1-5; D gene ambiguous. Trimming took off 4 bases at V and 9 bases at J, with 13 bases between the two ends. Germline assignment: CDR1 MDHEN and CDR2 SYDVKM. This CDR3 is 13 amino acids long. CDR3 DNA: TGTGCCAGCAGTTCAATGAGGTATCGGCCCCAGCATTTT. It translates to CASSSMRYRPQHF.

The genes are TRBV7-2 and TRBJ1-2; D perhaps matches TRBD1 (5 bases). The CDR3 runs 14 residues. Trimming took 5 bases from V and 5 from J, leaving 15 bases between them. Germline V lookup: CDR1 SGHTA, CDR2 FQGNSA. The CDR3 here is CASSLGTAVYGYTF. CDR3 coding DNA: TGTGCCAGCAGCCTTGGGACGGCTGTGTATGGCTACACCTTC.

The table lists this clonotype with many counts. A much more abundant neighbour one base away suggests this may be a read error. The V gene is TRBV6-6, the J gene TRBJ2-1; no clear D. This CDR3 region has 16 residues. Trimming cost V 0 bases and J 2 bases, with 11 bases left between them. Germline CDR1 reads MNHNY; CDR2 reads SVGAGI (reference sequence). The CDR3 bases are TGTGCCAGCAGTTACTCTGCAGCCCGAGCCTACAATGAGCAGTTCTTC. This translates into CASSYSAARAYNEQFF.